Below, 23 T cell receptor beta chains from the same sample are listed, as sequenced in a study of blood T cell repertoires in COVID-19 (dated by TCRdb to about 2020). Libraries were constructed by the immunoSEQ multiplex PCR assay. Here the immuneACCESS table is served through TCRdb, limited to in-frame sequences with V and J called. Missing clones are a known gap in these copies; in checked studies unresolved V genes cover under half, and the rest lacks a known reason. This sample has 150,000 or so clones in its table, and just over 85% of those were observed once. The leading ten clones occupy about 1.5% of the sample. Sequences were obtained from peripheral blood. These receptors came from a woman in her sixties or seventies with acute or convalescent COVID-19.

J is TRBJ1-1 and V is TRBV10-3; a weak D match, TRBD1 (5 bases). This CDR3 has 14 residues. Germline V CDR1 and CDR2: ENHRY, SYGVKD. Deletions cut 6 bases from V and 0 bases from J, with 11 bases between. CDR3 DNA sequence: TGTGCCATCAGACCTATAGGGGTGAACACTGAAGCTTTCTTT. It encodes CAIRPIGVNTEAFF.

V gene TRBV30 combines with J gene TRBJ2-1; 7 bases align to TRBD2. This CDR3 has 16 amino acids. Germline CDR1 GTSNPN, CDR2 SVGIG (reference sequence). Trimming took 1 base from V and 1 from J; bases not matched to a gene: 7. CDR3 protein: CAWSAGLGLSYNEQFF. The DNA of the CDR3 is TGTGCCTGGAGTGCCGGACTAGGCCTATCCTACAATGAGCAGTTCTTC. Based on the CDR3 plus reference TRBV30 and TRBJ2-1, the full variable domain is SQTIHQWPATLVQPVGSPLSLECTVEGTSNPNLYWYRQAAGRGLQLLFYSVGIGQISSEVPQNLSASRPQDRQFILSSKKLLLSDSGFYLCAWSAGLGLSYNEQFFGPGTRLTVL.

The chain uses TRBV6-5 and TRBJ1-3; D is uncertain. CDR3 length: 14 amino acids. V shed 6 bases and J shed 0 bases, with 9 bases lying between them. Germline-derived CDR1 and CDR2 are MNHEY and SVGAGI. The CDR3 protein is CASRPGHSGNTIYF. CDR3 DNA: TGTGCCAGCAGACCCGGTCACTCTGGAAACACCATATATTTT.

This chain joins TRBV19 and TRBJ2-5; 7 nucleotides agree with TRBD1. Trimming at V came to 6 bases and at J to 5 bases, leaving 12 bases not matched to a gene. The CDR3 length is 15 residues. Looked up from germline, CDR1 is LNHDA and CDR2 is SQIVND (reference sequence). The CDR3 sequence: CASSPLGTAVETQYF. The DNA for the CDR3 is TGTGCCAGTAGCCCCCTAGGGACAGCTGTGGAGACCCAGTACTTC.

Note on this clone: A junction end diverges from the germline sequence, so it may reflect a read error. The CDR3, as DNA: TGTGCTAGCAGCGTTCTAGCGGGGGGGTACAATGAGCAGTTCTTC. This codes for CASSVLAGGYNEQFF. The chain employs TRBV7-7 and TRBJ2-1; 12 bases are a match to TRBD2. The CDR3 length is 15 residues. Germline V gene lookup returns CDR1 SSHAT and CDR2 FNYEAQ (reference sequence).

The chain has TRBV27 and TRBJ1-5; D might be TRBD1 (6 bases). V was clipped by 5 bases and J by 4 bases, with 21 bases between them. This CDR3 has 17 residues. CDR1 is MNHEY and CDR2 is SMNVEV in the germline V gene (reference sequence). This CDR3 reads CASSRIPGHPANQPQHF. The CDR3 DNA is TGTGCCAGCAGTAGAATCCCGGGACACCCAGCAAATCAGCCCCAGCATTTT.

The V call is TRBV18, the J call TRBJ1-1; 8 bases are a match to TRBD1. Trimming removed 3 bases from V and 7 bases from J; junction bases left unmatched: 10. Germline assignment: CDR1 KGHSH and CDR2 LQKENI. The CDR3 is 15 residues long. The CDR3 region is CASSPEAGGRHEAFF. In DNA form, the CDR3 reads TGTGCCAGCTCACCCGAAGCAGGGGGCAGGCATGAAGCTTTCTTT.

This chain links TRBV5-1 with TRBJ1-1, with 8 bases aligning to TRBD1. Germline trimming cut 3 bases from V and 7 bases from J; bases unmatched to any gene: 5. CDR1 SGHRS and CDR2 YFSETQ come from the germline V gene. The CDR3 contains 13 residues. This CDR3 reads CASSWDGTGEAFF. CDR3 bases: TGCGCCAGCAGCTGGGATGGGACAGGTGAAGCTTTCTTT. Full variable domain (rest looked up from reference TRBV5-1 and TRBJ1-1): KAGVTQTPRYLIKTRGQQVTLSCSPISGHRSVSWYQQTPGQGLQFLFEYFSETQRNKGNFPGRFSGRQFSNSRSEMNVSTLELGDSALYLCASSWDGTGEAFFGQGTRLTVV.

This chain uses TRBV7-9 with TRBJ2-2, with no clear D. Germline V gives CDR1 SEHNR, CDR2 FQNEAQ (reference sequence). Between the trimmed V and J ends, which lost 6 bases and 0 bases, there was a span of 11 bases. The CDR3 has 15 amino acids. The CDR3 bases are TGTGCCAGCAGAAGAGGAGAGACGAACACCGGGGAGCTGTTTTTT. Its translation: CASRRGETNTGELFF.

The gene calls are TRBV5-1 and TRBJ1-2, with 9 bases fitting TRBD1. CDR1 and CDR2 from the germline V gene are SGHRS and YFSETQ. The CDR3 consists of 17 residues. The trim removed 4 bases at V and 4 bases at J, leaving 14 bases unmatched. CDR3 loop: CASSPEPGQGDIYGYTF. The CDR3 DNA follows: TGCGCCAGCAGCCCCGAACCGGGACAGGGCGACATCTATGGCTACACCTTC.

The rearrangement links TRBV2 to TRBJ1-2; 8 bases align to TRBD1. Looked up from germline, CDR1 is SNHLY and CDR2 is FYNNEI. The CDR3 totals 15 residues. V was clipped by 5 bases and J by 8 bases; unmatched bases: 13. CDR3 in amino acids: CASSPGTGLKRGYTF. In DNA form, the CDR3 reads TGTGCCAGCAGTCCTGGGACAGGTCTGAAGAGGGGCTACACCTTC.

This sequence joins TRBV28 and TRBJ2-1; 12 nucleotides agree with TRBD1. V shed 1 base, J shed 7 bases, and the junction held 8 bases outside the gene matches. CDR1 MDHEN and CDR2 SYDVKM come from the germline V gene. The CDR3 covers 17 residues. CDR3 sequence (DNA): TGTGCCAGCAGTTTATTAGTAGGGACAGGGGGCGGGAATGAGCAGTTCTTC. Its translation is CASSLLVGTGGGNEQFF.

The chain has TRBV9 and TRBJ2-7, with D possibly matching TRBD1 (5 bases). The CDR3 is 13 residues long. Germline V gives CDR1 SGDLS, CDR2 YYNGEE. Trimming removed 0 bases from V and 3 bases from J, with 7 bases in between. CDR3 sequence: CASSVGQNYEQYF. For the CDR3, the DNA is TGTGCCAGCAGCGTAGGACAGAACTACGAGCAGTACTTC.

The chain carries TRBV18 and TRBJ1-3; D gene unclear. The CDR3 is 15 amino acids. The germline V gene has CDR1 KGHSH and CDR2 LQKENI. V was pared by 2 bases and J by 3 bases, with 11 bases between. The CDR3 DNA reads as TGTGCCAGCTCACCAAGGCAGGCAAATGGAAACACCATATATTTT. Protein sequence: CASSPRQANGNTIYF.

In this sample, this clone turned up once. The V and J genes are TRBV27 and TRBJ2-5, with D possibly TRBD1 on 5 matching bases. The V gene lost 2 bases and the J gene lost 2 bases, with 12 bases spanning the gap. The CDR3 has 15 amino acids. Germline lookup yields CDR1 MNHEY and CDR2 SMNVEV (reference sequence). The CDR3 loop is CASSLGQGAQETQYF. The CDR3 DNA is TGTGCCAGCAGTTTAGGGCAGGGCGCGCAAGAGACCCAGTACTTC.

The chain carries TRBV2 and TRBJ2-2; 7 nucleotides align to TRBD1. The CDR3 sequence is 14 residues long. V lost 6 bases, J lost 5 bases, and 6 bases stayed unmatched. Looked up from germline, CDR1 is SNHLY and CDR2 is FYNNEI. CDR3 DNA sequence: TGTGCCAGCAGACGAGGGGGCCTAACCGGGGAGCTGTTTTTT. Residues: CASRRGGLTGELFF.

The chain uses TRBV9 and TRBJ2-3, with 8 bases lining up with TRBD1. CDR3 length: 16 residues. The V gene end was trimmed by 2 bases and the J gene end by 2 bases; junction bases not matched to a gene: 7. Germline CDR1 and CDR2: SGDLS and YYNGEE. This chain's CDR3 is CASSVGTGLLTDTQYF. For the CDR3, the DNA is TGTGCCAGCAGCGTGGGGACAGGCCTACTCACAGATACGCAGTATTTT.

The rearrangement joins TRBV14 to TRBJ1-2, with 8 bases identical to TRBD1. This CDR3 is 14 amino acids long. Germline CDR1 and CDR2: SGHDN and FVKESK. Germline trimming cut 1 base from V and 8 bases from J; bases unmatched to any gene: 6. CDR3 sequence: CASSQVTGVWGYTF. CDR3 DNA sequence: TGTGCCAGCAGCCAAGTGACAGGGGTATGGGGCTACACCTTC.

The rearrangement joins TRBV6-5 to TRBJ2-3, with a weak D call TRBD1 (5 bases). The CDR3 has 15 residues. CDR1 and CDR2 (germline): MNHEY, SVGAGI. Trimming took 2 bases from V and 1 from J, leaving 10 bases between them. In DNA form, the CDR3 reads TGTGCCAGCAGTTACGGGTGGGGCGGCACAGATACGCAGTATTTT. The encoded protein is CASSYGWGGTDTQYF.

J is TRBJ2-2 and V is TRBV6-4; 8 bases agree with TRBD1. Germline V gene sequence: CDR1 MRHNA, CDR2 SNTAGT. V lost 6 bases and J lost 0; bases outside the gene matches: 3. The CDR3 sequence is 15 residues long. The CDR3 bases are TGTGCCAGCAGACCGGACAGGGCGAACACCGGGGAGCTGTTTTTT. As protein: CASRPDRANTGELFF.

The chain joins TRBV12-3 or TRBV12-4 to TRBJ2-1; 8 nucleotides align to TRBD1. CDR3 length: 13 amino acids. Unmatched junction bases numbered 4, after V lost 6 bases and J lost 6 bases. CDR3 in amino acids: CASSRDRSNEQFF. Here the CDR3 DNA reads TGTGCCAGCAGCCGGGACAGGAGCAATGAGCAGTTCTTC.

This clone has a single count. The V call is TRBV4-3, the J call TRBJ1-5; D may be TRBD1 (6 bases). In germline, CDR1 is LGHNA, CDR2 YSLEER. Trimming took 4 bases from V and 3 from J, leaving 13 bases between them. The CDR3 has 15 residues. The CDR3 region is CASSLTGQNNQPQHF. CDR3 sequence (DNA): TGCGCCAGCAGCCTTACAGGACAGAACAATCAGCCCCAGCATTTT.

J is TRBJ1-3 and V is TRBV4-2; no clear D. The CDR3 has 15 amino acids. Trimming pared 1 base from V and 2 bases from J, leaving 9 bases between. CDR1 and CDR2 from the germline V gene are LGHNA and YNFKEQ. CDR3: CASSQATGAGNTIYF. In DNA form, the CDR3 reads TGTGCCAGCAGCCAAGCCACCGGGGCTGGAAACACCATATATTTT.